This T cell receptor beta chain was recovered during a study of T-cell reconstitution after alpha-beta-depleted transplantation in children. As concerns this clonotype: One end of the junction fails to match germline, which may point to a read error.

CDR1 and CDR2 (germline): SGHRS, YFSETQ. The CDR3 totals 15 residues. Unique molecular identifiers were incorporated when the TCRbeta library was constructed. From the PCR reads, TCRdb called clonotypes with MiXCR, one entry per CDR3 protein. The table has around 380,000 distinct CDR3 sequences, 9.5% to 13% seen once. The source is a human donor who donated a stem cell graft to a child with acute myeloid leukemia. The rearrangement joins TRBV5-1 to TRBJ1-2; TRBD1 aligns across 7 bases. Sequencing was performed on PBMCs from the stem cell graft donor, taken from the stem cell graft. The CDR3 protein is CTSSFQGQTTYAYTF. Written as DNA, the CDR3 is TGCACCAGCAGCTTCCAGGGACAGACTACCTATGCCTACACCTTC.